A selection of T cell receptor beta chains follows, all from one sample in a study of CD8 T cells in Susac syndrome. TCRdb itself ran the immunoSEQ multiplex PCR reads through MiXCR, one entry per CDR3 protein. The table lists about 140,000 distinct CDR3 sequences, about 93% of them singletons. The specimen sequenced was CD8+ T cells from PBMCs. The receptors derive from a human donor in good health. Both conserved end residues are part of each CDR3. A D gene is named only where the DNA matches it firmly. Expanded clones get a size class; other rows say once, few or many, or leave the size out.

14 | TRBJ2-1 | . | . | TRBV21-1 | TGTGCCAGCAGCAAATGGGCGGCCTACAATGAGCAGTTCTTC | CASSKWAAYNEQFF
14 | TRBJ2-7 | . | . | TRBV27 | TGTGCCAGCAGTGACGACCCCGAAGGGTGGGAGCAGTACTTC | CASSDDPEGWEQYF
15 | TRBJ2-7 | . | . | TRBV27 | TGTGCCAGCAGTTTAGCGGCGCTTAGCTCCTACGAGCAGTACTTC | CASSLAALSSYEQYF
10 | TRBJ1-1 | . | . | TRBV28 | TGTGCCAGCAGTTACACTGAAGCTTTCTTT | CASSYTEAFF
16 | TRBJ1-2 | . | . | TRBV7-3 | TGTGCCAGCAGCTTAATGGTGGGGTCAGACCCCTCCGGCTACACCTTC | CASSLMVGSDPSGYTF
13 | TRBJ2-7 | . | . | TRBV27 | TGTGCCAGCAGAATAACAGGGACCTACGAGCAGTACTTC | CASRITGTYEQYF
13 | TRBJ2-1 | . | . | TRBV27 | TGTGCCAGCAGTATGACAGCTCACAATGAGCAGTTCTTC | CASSMTAHNEQFF
11 | TRBJ1-1 | . | . | TRBV29-1 | TGCAGCGTCCTGGGACGGAGTGGACCTTTCTTT | CSVLGRSGPFF
14 | TRBJ2-1 | . | . | TRBV6-5 | TGTGCCAGCAGTTGGGGAGCACCCTACAATGAGCAGTTCTTC | CASSWGAPYNEQFF
13 | TRBJ2-2 | . | TRBD1 | TRBV29-1 | TGCAGCGCTGGACAGGGTAACACCGGGGAGCTGTTTTTT | CSAGQGNTGELFF
15 | TRBJ2-1 | . | . | TRBV14 | TGTGCCAGCAGCCAACTAGAAGGGTTGTACAATGAGCAGTTCTTC | CASSQLEGLYNEQFF
15 | TRBJ2-5 | once | TRBD1 | TRBV29-1 | TGCAGCGTTGTCCCTGCTGGGACAGCGCAAGAGACCCAGTACTTC | CSVVPAGTAQETQYF
12 | TRBJ1-1 | . | . | TRBV30 | TGTGCCTGGAACAGACTGAACACTGAAGCTTTCTTT | CAWNRLNTEAFF
13 | TRBJ2-7 | . | . | TRBV9 | TGTGCCAGCAGCGTAGAAAGAGCGGGCGAGCAGTACTTC | CASSVERAGEQYF
12 | TRBJ2-5 | . | . | TRBV2 | TGTGCCAGCCGCTCAATCGGGGAGACCCAGTACTTC | CASRSIGETQYF
10 | TRBJ1-1 | . | . | TRBV29-1 | TGCAGCGTCTTGCTGGCTGAAGCTTTCTTT | CSVLLAEAFF
18 | TRBJ2-1 | . | TRBD2 | TRBV7-9 | TGTGCCAGCAGCCATGGACTAGCGGGAGGGCCCGGCTACAATGAGCAGTTCTTC | CASSHGLAGGPGYNEQFF
13 | TRBJ2-1 | . | TRBD2 | TRBV29-1 | TGCAGCGTGGGGACTAGCGGGGTTAATGAGCAGTTCTTC | CSVGTSGVNEQFF
14 | TRBJ2-7 | . | . | TRBV20-1 | TGCAGTGCCCCCCCAGAGGGAGGTAGAAACGAGCAGTACTTC | CSAPPEGGRNEQYF